These 10 T cell receptor beta chains were all obtained from the same sample, sequenced in a study of blood T cells in healthy people across ages. Primers used in a second PCR of about 6 to 11 cycles were a sample-barcoded 5' primer and a J-beta primer mix. TCRdb independently ran MiXCR on the 5' RACE reads; one entry per CDR3 protein. This table has about 780,000 distinct CDR3 sequences, more than 25% appearing once. The same data also contributed to another study, on T cells of mothers and their children.

Material for sequencing was blood. All receptors come from a boy aged 5-17 years in good health.

The chain employs TRBV4-3 and TRBJ2-3; D not resolved. The CDR3 has 17 residues. CDR1 is LGHNA and CDR2 is YSLEER in the germline V gene. V was cut by 0 bases and J by 2 bases, with 15 bases left in between. Written as DNA, the CDR3 is TGCGCCAGCAGCCAAGATAACCGGAATGAGAACACAGATACGCAGTATTTT. Amino acid sequence: CASSQDNRNENTDTQYF.

The V call is TRBV9, the J call TRBJ1-3; D call uncertain. Germline V CDR1 and CDR2: SGDLS, YYNGEE. Trimming shortened V by 0 bases and J by 0 bases, and 7 bases separated the two germline ends. The CDR3 spans 15 residues. The DNA for the CDR3 is TGTGCCAGCAGCGTAGAAGCCCTCTCTGGAAACACCATATATTTT. Its protein is CASSVEALSGNTIYF.

This clonotype occurred a few times. The V gene is TRBV5-1, the J gene TRBJ1-4; D is uncertain. V lost 3 bases and J 1 base, leaving 10 bases between the germline ends. CDR1 is SGHRS, CDR2 YFSETQ, per germline. This CDR3 comprises 15 residues. CDR3 sequence reads: CASSSTPGTNEKLFF. The DNA for the CDR3 is TGCGCCAGCAGCTCAACACCAGGAACTAATGAAAAACTGTTTTTT.

In this sample, this clonotype turned up a few times. The chain joins TRBV5-5 to TRBJ1-1; no definite D call. Germline CDR1 and CDR2: SGHKS and YYEKEE (reference sequence). V lost 2 bases and J lost 1, with 6 bases in between. CDR3 length: 13 amino acids. DNA of the CDR3: TGTGCCAGCAGCTTCATGCGGAACACTGAAGCTTTCTTT. The encoded protein is CASSFMRNTEAFF. Complete variable domain (other parts from reference TRBV5-5 and TRBJ1-1): DAGVTQSPTHLIKTRGQQVTLRCSPISGHKSVSWYQQVLGQGPQFIFQYYEKEERGRGNFPDRFSARQFPNYSSELNVNALLLGDSALYLCASSFMRNTEAFFGQGTRLTVV.

This clonotype was seen repeatedly, ten times or more. J is TRBJ2-5 and V is TRBV28; tentative D call: TRBD1 (5 bases). Germline CDR1 reads MDHEN; CDR2 reads SYDVKM. This CDR3 has 13 residues. Trimming removed 5 bases at V and 0 bases at J, with 7 bases between. CDR3 amino acids: CASSGANQETQYF. CDR3 nucleotide sequence: TGTGCCAGCAGTGGGGCAAACCAAGAGACCCAGTACTTC.

This chain uses TRBV12-3 or TRBV12-4 with TRBJ2-2; 9 positions agree with TRBD1. With 4 bases clipped from V and 6 bases from J, the junction kept 6 bases outside the gene matches. The CDR3 has 15 residues. The CDR3 region is CASSWETGGPGELFF. The DNA of the CDR3 is TGTGCCAGCAGTTGGGAGACAGGGGGGCCCGGGGAGCTGTTTTTT.

This clonotype was observed a handful of times. This sequence joins TRBV5-1 and TRBJ1-2, with D maybe TRBD1 (5 bases). V was clipped by 4 bases and J by 5 bases, with 15 bases between them. The CDR3 extends over 14 amino acids. Germline CDR1 and CDR2: SGHRS and YFSETQ. DNA of the CDR3: TGCGCCAGCAGCCCGGAGGGGAAGGGTTATGGCTACACCTTC. Protein sequence: CASSPEGKGYGYTF.

The CDR3 here is CASSLSPGEVGNIQYF. The CDR3 DNA is TGTGCCAGCAGTTTATCCCCAGGGGAGGTTGGGAACATTCAGTACTTC. The J gene is TRBJ2-4, the V gene TRBV27, with D tentatively TRBD1 or TRBD2 (6 bases each). The CDR3 has 16 amino acids. Germline lookup yields CDR1 MNHEY and CDR2 SMNVEV (reference sequence). V was pared by 0 bases and J by 7 bases, with 16 bases between.

This sequence joins TRBV15 and TRBJ1-4; D may be TRBD1 (6 bases). V shed 3 bases and J shed 4 bases, with 6 bases lying between them. The CDR3 contains 13 residues. Germline CDR1 LNHNV, CDR2 YYDKDF (reference sequence). The chain's CDR3 is CATSRDSNEKLFF. The CDR3 DNA follows: TGTGCCACCAGCAGGGACAGTAATGAAAAACTGTTTTTT.

The chain links TRBV4-1 to TRBJ1-2, with D possibly matching TRBD1 (5 bases). The ends were cut back, 0 bases at V and 13 bases at J, with 12 bases in the middle. CDR1 is MGHRA, CDR2 YSYEKL, per germline. This CDR3 has 12 residues. The CDR3 region has the DNA TGCGCCAGCAGCCAAGAGGGGGTGCGTCGCACCTTC. Residues: CASSQEGVRRTF.